Listed here is a single T cell receptor (beta chain). This receptor's antigen is unknown. A much larger clonotype is one base distant, so this may be a read error. The sample comes from a study of Graves' ophthalmopathy and Graves' hyperthyroidism (dated by TCRdb to between 2017 and 2018). Concerning the study at large: Peripheral blood was collected before any treatment was given, at the time of initial diagnosis. To tell Graves' ophthalmopathy apart from Graves' hyperthyroidism, and to predict which patients would progress to ophthalmopathy, the study relied on TCR beta repertoire signatures. In total, 135 blood samples were TCR-sequenced: 40 to 45 ophthalmopathy, approximately 80 hyperthyroidism and roughly 17 hyperthyroidism-to-ophthalmopathy patients. To explore V-J signatures that distinguish ophthalmopathy from hyperthyroidism, a discovery set of under 110 patients was enrolled, made up of 43 with ophthalmopathy and around 57 with stable hyperthyroidism. The independent validation cohort included about 19 hyperthyroidism patients plus 17 patients who later progressed from hyperthyroidism to ophthalmopathy. T-cell repertoires of thyroid tissue and blood were compared in over five hyperthyroidism patients. After sampling, hyperthyroidism patients received methimazole starting at 30 mg daily, and ophthalmopathy patients received high-dose intravenous methylprednisolone.

Per the germline V gene, MGHDK is the CDR1 and SYGVNS is the CDR2. Ends trimmed: V by 5 bases, J by 6 bases; bases unmatched to a gene: 5. Including cysteine and phenylalanine, the CDR3 has 15 amino acids. Here the CDR3 DNA is all that survives: 45 bases in frame from base 1. For repertoire sequencing, TCR beta CDR3 regions were amplified from RNA transcripts. A first-round RT-PCR used HTBI primers with the Qiagen OneStep RT-PCR kit, followed by a second-round multiplex PCR, size selection and purification. Libraries were sequenced paired-end with 100 bp reads on an Illumina HiSeq2000. On the study's bioinformatics: SOAPnuke was used to process the reads, throwing out any read that had adapters, had uncalled bases, had a mean Phred below 15, or lacked an exact constant-primer or identifier match. COPE v1.2.5 was used to merge the high-quality paired reads. Unique nucleotide sequences were defined as clonotypes and aligned to IMGT TRB V, D and J references using MiTCR v1.1. The analysis was limited to V-J combinations with a frequency above 0.0001, which together covered 98% to 99.2% of repertoires. For each V-J combination, a TCR clonal expansion and chaos score was defined as the ratio of F50 clonal expansion to chaos observed in the TCRdist matrix. Welch's t-statistics and random forest were used to reduce features to about 13 V-J combinations, which were fed into a naive Bayes classifier. The similarity between thyroid and blood repertoires was quantified using the Morisita-Horn index. The public reads were quality trimmed at Q25 with fastp and then assembled into clones with MiXCR by TCRdb, keeping productive beta chains. Rows are unified per CDR3 protein, each entry keeping the most common DNA and genes. The V and J calls here are based on TCRdb, not the publication. Recorded for this sample are around 600,000 distinct CDR3 sequences; over 40% of them occurred a single time. Over 2.5% of the sample is in the top ten clones.

Patients with ophthalmopathy had moderately to severely active disease, with a Clinical Activity Score of 3 or more, a NOSPECS grade of 4 or more, and a disease duration of less than 3 months. Patients were excluded if they had other autoimmune diseases, uncontrolled infections, pregnancy or lactation. Clinical symptoms, serum thyroxine, TRAb, thyroid ultrasound and orbital computed tomography were used for diagnosis. Using Ficoll-Paque density gradient centrifugation, PBMCs were isolated from about 9.2 ml of fresh peripheral blood. Total RNA was extracted with Trizol reagent and quality-checked on an Agilent 2100 Bioanalyzer. The paper's findings and limits, for the study overall: Most of the expanded thyroid clonotypes with a frequency above 0.001 were also detected in blood, and it was suggested that the thyroid immune response may be reflected by blood repertoires. Sample size was not predetermined statistically, and investigators were not blinded to group allocation. In validation, the model predicted ophthalmopathy progression with 70.59% sensitivity and 72.22% specificity; about a dozen predicted patients were CT-confirmed with GO in a median of approximately 6.2 months. Ophthalmopathy was separated from stable hyperthyroidism by the 13-signature model with roughly 87% sensitivity and less than 82% specificity in cross-validation and with 80%/75% in the test set.

The sequence links TRBV25-1 to TRBJ1-6; 9 central nucleotides agree with TRBD1. This clonotype originated in an adult man with Graves' ophthalmopathy. Sequences were obtained from peripheral blood. The CDR3 protein: CASSLVGQGNSPLHF. The nucleotide sequence reads as follows: TGTGCCAGCAGTTTAGTGGGACAGGGTAATTCACCCCTCCACTTT.